A selection of T cell receptor beta chains follows, all from one sample in a study of human CD8 memory T cell subsets. TCRdb re-called the 5' RACE reads; one entry per CDR3 protein, DNA not given. There are 5,000 or so distinct CDR3 sequences in the sample, with under 30% held by the top ten. Sequenced material: CD8+ effector memory T cells (TEM) sorted from PBMCs. The receptors stem from a human donor in good health. Each CDR3 is given with its conserved first and last residue. Size values are once, few and many counts, or a class for expanded clones, and some rows have none.

clone size	V gene	J gene	CDR3 length	CDR3 protein
medium-sized	TRBV6-6	TRBJ2-7	14	CASSLDGEVSEQYF
hyperexpanded	TRBV20-1	TRBJ2-1	14	CSARLLAGVNEQFF
medium-sized	TRBV20-1	TRBJ2-7	15	CSARGPGTDFYEQYF
NA	TRBV6-4	TRBJ2-1	15	CASSDGTSGANEQFF
NA	TRBV15	TRBJ2-7	17	CATSRDTRQGWTYEQYF
NA	TRBV7-9	TRBJ2-1	16	CASSSGLAGGVGEQFF
NA	TRBV15	TRBJ2-1	15	CATSREAEPYNEQFF
NA	TRBV6-5	TRBJ2-3	16	CASSYSTAYSTDTQYF
NA	TRBV28	TRBJ1-6	15	CASRPGGNYNSPLHF
NA	TRBV4-2	TRBJ2-1	17	CASSQEGGLAGYNEQFF
NA	TRBV30	TRBJ2-4	14	CAWVPGLAKNIQYF
NA	TRBV27	TRBJ2-7	13	CATMAGGAHEQYF
NA	TRBV20-1	TRBJ2-3	15	CSARKLEDQVVAQYF
medium-sized	TRBV4-2	TRBJ2-1	16	CASSQDAGTGGNEQFF
NA	TRBV27	TRBJ2-1	14	CASLGLAGGGEQFF
medium-sized	TRBV6-4	TRBJ2-1	15	CASSDSSGSYNEQFF
medium-sized	TRBV7-3	TRBJ2-7	13	CASSLTGGSEQYF
NA	TRBV4-2	TRBJ2-3	15	CASSQMEGGSDTQYF
NA	TRBV7-9	TRBJ2-3	16	CASSGSSGGAADTQYF
NA	TRBV20-1	TRBJ2-7	12	CSAKRTDYEQYF
large	TRBV10-3	TRBJ2-3	17	CAISGGNRAPSTDTQYF
medium-sized	TRBV6-4	TRBJ2-5	16	CASSDTGGGGQETQYF
NA	TRBV19	TRBJ2-4	15	CASAGTSGEANIQYF
large	TRBV12-3/TRBV12-4	TRBJ2-2	15	CASSPDTYNTGELFF
medium-sized	TRBV6-2/TRBV6-3	TRBJ2-3	13	CASTVAETDTQYF
NA	TRBV29-1	TRBJ2-7	15	CSFSIRDRGPDEQYF
medium-sized	TRBV6-4	TRBJ2-3	16	CASSETPRASTDTQYF